A single sample gave rise to the 13 T cell receptor beta chains below, sequenced in a study of monozygotic twins with inflammatory bowel disease. No DNA is given; TCRdb re-called the 5' RACE reads and lists each CDR3 protein once. The sample has 400,000 or so distinct CDR3 sequences, and its top ten clones hold about 2.6%. What was sequenced was blood. These receptors were obtained from a human donor with ulcerative colitis or Crohn's disease, or a healthy co-twin of an affected twin (not recorded which).

The CDR3: CASSLAVGGIGEKLFF. The genes are TRBV5-1 and TRBJ1-4; there is no DNA to check the TCRdb D call of TRBD1. The CDR3 loop spans 16 amino acids. CDR1 and CDR2 (germline): SGHRS, YFSETQ.

The chain carries TRBV6-2 or TRBV6-3 and TRBJ2-7. Germline V gene sequence: CDR1 MNHEY, CDR2 SVGEGT. The CDR3 covers 12 residues. The CDR3 region is CASQGEPYEQYF.

The chain has TRBV4-2 and TRBJ1-2; without DNA, the TCRdb call of TRBD1 cannot be checked. This CDR3 contains 15 residues. CDR1 and CDR2 (germline): LGHNA, YNFKEQ. The CDR3 here is CASSPQTGTDYGYTF.

The chain couples TRBV20-1 to TRBJ2-7; TCRdb gives TRBD1 as the D gene, but with no DNA this cannot be confirmed. Per the germline V gene, CDR1 is DFQATT and CDR2 is SNEGSKA (reference sequence). The CDR3 has 15 residues. CDR3 loop: CSARPRTGRVYEQYF.

This sequence joins TRBV4-1 and TRBJ2-5; lacking DNA, the TRBD2 call made by TCRdb goes unchecked. CDR3 length equals 16 residues. Germline V lookup: CDR1 MGHRA, CDR2 YSYEKL. Here the CDR3 reads CASSQTVAGVWETQYF.

The rearrangement joins TRBV28 to TRBJ1-2. CDR3 length: 13 amino acids. Germline CDR1 reads MDHEN; CDR2 reads SYDVKM. CDR3 protein: CASSSRGFYGYTF.

The genes are TRBV29-1 and TRBJ2-5; the D call of TRBD1 rests on TCRdb alone, since no DNA is present to check it. The CDR3 has 13 amino acids. Germline V CDR1 and CDR2: SQVTM, ANQGSEA. CDR3 protein: CSVFQGGQETQYF.

The chain is built from TRBV10-3 and TRBJ1-2; TCRdb lists TRBD1, though no DNA is available to test this call. The CDR3 runs 14 residues. Germline V lookup: CDR1 ENHRY, CDR2 SYGVKD. CDR3: CAISDRGPDYGYTF.

V gene TRBV27 combines with J gene TRBJ1-1. This CDR3 comprises 14 residues. CDR1 is MNHEY, CDR2 SMNVEV, per germline (reference sequence). This CDR3 reads CASRTHRMSTEAFF.

This rearrangement joins TRBV14 to TRBJ1-3. This CDR3 comprises 15 residues. Germline assignment: CDR1 SGHDN and CDR2 FVKESK. CDR3: CASSQAGVGGNTIYF.

The chain combines TRBV4-1 with TRBJ1-1. CDR1 and CDR2 (germline): MGHRA, YSYEKL. The CDR3 totals 15 residues. The CDR3 is CASSQDRTVNTEAFF.

This rearrangement joins TRBV12-3 or TRBV12-4 to TRBJ2-7. This CDR3 region has 14 residues. CDR3 amino acids: CASTPTDTIYEQYF.

The chain combines TRBV28 with TRBJ2-1; the D call of TRBD1 rests on TCRdb alone, since no DNA is present to check it. The CDR3 is 19 residues long. The germline V gene encodes CDR1 MDHEN and CDR2 SYDVKM. The CDR3 sequence: CASSNPRGASQSSYNEQFF. The full variable domain, in which reference TRBV28 and TRBJ2-1 provide the parts outside the CDR3, is DVKVTQSSRYLVKRTGEKVFLECVQDMDHENMFWYRQDPGLGLRLIYFSYDVKMKEKGDIPEGYSVSREKKERFSLILESASTNQTSMYLCASSNPRGASQSSYNEQFFGPGTRLTVL.